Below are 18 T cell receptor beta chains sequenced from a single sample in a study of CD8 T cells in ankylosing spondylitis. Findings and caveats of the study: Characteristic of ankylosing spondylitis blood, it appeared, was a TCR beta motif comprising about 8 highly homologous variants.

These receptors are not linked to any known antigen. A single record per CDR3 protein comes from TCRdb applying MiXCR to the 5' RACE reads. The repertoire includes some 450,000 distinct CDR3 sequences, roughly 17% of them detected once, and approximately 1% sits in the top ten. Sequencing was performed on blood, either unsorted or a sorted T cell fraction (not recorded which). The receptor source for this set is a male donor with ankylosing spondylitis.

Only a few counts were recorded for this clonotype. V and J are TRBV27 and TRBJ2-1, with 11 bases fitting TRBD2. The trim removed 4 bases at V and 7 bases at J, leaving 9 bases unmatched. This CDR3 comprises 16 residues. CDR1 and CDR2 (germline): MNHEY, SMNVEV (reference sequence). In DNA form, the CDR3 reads TGTGCCAGCAGTTCCCCTAGCGGGAGGAGTGGGAATGAGCAGTTCTTC. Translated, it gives CASSSPSGRSGNEQFF.

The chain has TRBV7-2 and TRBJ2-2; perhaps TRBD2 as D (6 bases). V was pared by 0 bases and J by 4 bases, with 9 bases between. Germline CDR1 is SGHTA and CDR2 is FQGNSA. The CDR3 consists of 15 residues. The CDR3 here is CASSLARRVTGELFF. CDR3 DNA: TGTGCCAGCAGCTTAGCCAGGAGGGTCACCGGGGAGCTGTTTTTT.

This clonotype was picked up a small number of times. CDR3 nucleotides: TGCGCCAGCAGTGACGGGACAGGGGCCAAAGGGAGGAACACTGAAGCTTTCTTT. Its translation is CASSDGTGAKGRNTEAFF. The chain employs TRBV10-1 and TRBJ1-1; 10 nucleotides match TRBD1. The CDR3 totals 18 residues. V was pared by 3 bases and J by 1 base, with 11 bases of the junction left unmatched. Germline lookup yields CDR1 WNHNN and CDR2 SYGVQD (reference sequence).

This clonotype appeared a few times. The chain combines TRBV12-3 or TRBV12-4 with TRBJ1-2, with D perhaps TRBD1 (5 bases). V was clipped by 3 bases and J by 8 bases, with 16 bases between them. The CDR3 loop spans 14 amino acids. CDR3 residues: CASSLEGPSGGYTF. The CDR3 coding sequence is TGTGCCAGCAGTTTGGAGGGACCGTCGGGGGGCTACACCTTC.

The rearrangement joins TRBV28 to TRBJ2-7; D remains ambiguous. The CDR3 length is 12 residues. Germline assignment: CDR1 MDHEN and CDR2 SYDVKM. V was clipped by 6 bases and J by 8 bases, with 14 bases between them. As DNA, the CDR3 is TGTGCCAGCAGCCTCTTGAACTCACAGCAGTACTTC. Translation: CASSLLNSQQYF.

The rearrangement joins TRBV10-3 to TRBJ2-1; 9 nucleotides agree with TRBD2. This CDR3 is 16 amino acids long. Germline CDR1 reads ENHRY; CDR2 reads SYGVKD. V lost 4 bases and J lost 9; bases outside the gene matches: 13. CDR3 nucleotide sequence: TGTGCCATCAGTGCCACCGCCGGGGCGGGGGGGAGTGAGCAGTTCTTC. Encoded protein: CAISATAGAGGSEQFF.

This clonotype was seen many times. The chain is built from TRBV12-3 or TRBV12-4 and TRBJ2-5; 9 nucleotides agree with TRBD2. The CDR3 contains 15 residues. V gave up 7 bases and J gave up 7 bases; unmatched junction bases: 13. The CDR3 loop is CASTHTVGLASTQYF. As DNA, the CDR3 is TGTGCCAGCACCCACACGGTGGGACTAGCTTCGACCCAGTACTTC.

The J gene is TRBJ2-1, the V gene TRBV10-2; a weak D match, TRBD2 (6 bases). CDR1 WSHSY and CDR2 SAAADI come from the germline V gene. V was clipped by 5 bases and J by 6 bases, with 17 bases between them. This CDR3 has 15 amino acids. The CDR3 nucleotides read TGCGCCAGCAGTTCCGGGGACTCTAGAGGCAATGAGCAGTTCTTC. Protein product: CASSSGDSRGNEQFF.

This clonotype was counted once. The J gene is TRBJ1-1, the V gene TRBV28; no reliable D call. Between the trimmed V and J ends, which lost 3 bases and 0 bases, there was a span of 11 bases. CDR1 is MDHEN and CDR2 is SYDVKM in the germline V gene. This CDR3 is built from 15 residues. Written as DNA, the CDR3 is TGTGCCAGCAGTTTGAGTGGAGGCATGAACACTGAAGCTTTCTTT. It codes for CASSLSGGMNTEAFF.

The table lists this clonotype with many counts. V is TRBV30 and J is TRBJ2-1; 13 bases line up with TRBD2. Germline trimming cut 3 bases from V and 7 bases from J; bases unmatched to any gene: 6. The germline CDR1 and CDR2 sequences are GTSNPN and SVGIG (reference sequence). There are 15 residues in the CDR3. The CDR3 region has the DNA TGTGCCTGGAGCCTACTAGCGGGAGGGTCAAATGAGCAGTTCTTC. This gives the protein CAWSLLAGGSNEQFF.

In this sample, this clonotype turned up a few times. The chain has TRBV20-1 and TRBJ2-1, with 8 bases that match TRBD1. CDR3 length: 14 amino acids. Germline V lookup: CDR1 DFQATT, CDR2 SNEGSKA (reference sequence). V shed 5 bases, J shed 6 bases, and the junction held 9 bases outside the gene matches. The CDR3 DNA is TGCAGTGCTGGAAGACAGGGGCTTGTCAATGAGCAGTTCTTC. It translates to CSAGRQGLVNEQFF.

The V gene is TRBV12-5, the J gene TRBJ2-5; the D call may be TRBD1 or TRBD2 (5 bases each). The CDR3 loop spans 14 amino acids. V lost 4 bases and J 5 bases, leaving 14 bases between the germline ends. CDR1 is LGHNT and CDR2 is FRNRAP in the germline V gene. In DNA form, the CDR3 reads TGTGCTAGTGGTTCCCCAGGGACGGGGGAGACCCAGTACTTC. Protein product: CASGSPGTGETQYF.

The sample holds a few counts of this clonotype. The CDR3: CSARDAWQNNQPQHF. In nucleotides, the CDR3 is TGCAGTGCTAGAGATGCTTGGCAGAACAATCAGCCCCAGCATTTT. The chain combines TRBV20-1 with TRBJ1-5; D gene uncertain. Trimming took 0 bases from V and 3 from J, leaving 12 bases between them. The CDR3 is 15 residues long. Germline-derived CDR1 and CDR2 are DFQATT and SNEGSKA (reference sequence).

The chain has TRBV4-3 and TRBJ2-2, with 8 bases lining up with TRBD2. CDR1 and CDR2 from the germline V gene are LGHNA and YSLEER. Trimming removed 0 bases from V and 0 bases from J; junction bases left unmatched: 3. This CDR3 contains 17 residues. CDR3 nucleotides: TGCGCCAGCAGCCAAGAACCGGGACTAGCGAACACCGGGGAGCTGTTTTTT. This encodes CASSQEPGLANTGELFF.

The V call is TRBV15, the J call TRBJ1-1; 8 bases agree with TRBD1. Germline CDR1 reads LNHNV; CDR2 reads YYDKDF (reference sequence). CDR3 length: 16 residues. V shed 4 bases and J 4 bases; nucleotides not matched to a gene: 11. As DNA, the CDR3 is TGTGCCACCAGCACACCCCGGACAGGGAGGGGCACTGAAGCTTTCTTT. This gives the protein CATSTPRTGRGTEAFF.

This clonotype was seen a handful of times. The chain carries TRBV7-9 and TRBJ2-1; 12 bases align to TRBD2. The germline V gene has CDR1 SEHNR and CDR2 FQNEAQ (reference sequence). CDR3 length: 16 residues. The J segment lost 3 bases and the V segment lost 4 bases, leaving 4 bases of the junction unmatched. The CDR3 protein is CASSSTSGGHYNEQFF. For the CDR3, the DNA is TGTGCCAGCAGCTCGACTAGCGGGGGCCACTACAATGAGCAGTTCTTC.

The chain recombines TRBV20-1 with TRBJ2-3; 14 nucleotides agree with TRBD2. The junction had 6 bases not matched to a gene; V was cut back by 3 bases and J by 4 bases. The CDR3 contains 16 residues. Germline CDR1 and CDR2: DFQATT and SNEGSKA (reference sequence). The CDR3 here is CSARTSGRARADTQYF. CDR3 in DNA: TGCAGTGCTAGGACTAGCGGGAGGGCCAGGGCAGATACGCAGTATTTT.

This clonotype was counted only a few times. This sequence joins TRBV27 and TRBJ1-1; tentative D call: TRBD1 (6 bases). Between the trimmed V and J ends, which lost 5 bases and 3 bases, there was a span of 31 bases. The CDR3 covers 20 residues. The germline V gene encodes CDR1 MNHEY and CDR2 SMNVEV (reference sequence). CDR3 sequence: CASSPSRFQGSVSRDTEAFF. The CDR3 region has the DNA TGTGCCAGCAGTCCTAGCCGATTCCAGGGGTCCGTTAGTCGAGACACTGAAGCTTTCTTT.